This TCR beta chain was documented in a study of cytomegalovirus exposure and HLA in healthy donors. Primers included in the PCR were 60 Vbeta and 13 Jbeta primers. Using immunoSEQ multiplex PCR, the repertoire was profiled, and TCRdb retains in-frame clones only, with some absent. Among more than 200,000 clones listed, 65% to 90% were seen once. The donors, nominally healthy at sampling, likely had unrecorded immune exposures. This CDR3 spans 17 amino acids. V gave up 3 bases and J gave up 0 bases; unmatched junction bases: 12. From germline, CDR1 is SGDLS and CDR2 YYNGEE. The chain recombines TRBV9 with TRBJ2-7; 7 positions agree with TRBD1. Sequences were obtained from PBMCs. The sequence was obtained from a girl aged 5 to 17 in good health and CMV-seronegative. The CDR3 is CASSAETGTAFSYEQYF. The CDR3 region has the DNA TGTGCCAGCAGCGCGGAAACCGGGACAGCGTTCTCCTACGAGCAGTACTTC.